The following is a T cell receptor beta chain sequence with its context. This clonotype has only a few counts. It lacks a known antigen. There are no base qualities to consult, and no much larger clone falls within one base. The treatment or condition label corresponds to: in vitro stimulation with specific CMV peptide epitopes to enrich CMV-specific T cells. The data were obtained in a study of T cell repertoires in cytomegalovirus infection (dated by TCRdb to the late 2010s). Background for the entire study: Alongside well-studied HLA-B-restricted epitopes, the peptide stimulations were aimed at recently identified HLA-C-restricted CMV epitopes, whose presentation resists viral immunomodulation. Donor HLA type was relevant to the analysis, because carriage of CMV infection together with the matching HLA type was indicated by public TCR beta signatures. Findings and caveats that apply to the study as a whole: In both this cohort and an independent cohort of some 350 donors, the cumulative frequency of public TCR beta family members distinguished carriers of CMV infection plus the relevant HLA type. The ex vivo response was dominated by HLA-C-restricted CMV-specific TCR beta clonotypes, and the single most frequent clonotype in two of eight donors was supplied by these HLA-C-restricted clonotypes.

TCRdb lists the instrument as Illumina HiSeq 1500. Through fastp at Q25 and MiXCR, TCRdb rebuilt clones from the public reads, retaining in-frame beta chains. Every CDR3 protein is listed once, alongside the most common genes and DNA of its rows. Present in this sample are approximately 730,000 distinct CDR3 sequences, roughly a third of which were seen just once. The top ten clones comprise around a sixth of the sample. Germline trimming: 6 bases from V, 4 bases from J; junction bases outside gene matches: 9. For CDR1 and CDR2, the germline V gene lists MDHEN and SYDVKM. The CDR3 spans 16 residues, from the cysteine through the phenylalanine. Kept here is only the CDR3 DNA, which spans 48 bases and is read in frame from base 1.

The sequencing used cultured PBMCs, collected from culture after CMV antigen stimulation. The V gene is TRBV28 and the J gene is TRBJ1-2, with 12 middle bases fitting TRBD1. The origin of this receptor is a human donor in good health (CMV status not recorded). Some clones in this sample may be carry-over from other donors' samples. CDR3 loop: CASSQYGTGGGYGYTF. The bases are TGTGCCAGCAGCCAGTATGGGACAGGGGGCGGCTATGGCTACACCTTC.